This TCR beta chain came from a study of cytomegalovirus exposure and HLA in healthy donors. The study ran its PCR with 60 Vbeta and 13 Jbeta primers. The table came from immunoSEQ multiplex PCR; TCRdb's copy has only in-frame clones and leaves some out. This sample has fewer than 80,000 clones, with about 78% found just once. The CDR3 sequence is 12 residues long. Trimming took 1 base from V and 7 from J, leaving 8 bases between them. Germline V gene lookup returns CDR1 LNHNV and CDR2 YYDKDF (reference sequence). Remarks on this clone: Its cognate antigen is unknown.

Study conclusions and caveats: It has been reported that TCR beta sequences accurately predicted the HLA-A and HLA-B alleles of most subjects. A later analysis appeared to link common viral pathogens to several of the most significant clusters. Sequencing artifact likely explains a cluster of highly shared sequence variants.

The rearrangement links TRBV15 to TRBJ2-7; D gene unclear. Sequenced material: PBMCs. The receptor's source is a man aged 18 to 30 in good health and CMV-seronegative. The chain's CDR3 is CATSRGDEEQYF. The CDR3 region has the DNA TGTGCCACCAGCAGAGGAGATGAGGAGCAGTACTTC.